Sequencing of this T cell receptor (beta chain) was carried out in a study of blood T cells in healthy people across ages (dated by TCRdb to about 2015). Regarding the study in general: Template switching captured roughly one uniquely barcoded TCR beta cDNA molecule per two T cells in model experiments. The study measured age-related changes in TCR beta repertoire diversity using deep sequencing normalized with unique cDNA molecular identifiers. The donors were split into four age groups: young (average 16 years), middle-aged (over 35), aged (62) and long-lived (approximately 80). To avoid experimental bias, donors of different ages were distributed randomly across sequencing lanes. Using the same blood draw, the study looked at two additional independent replicas of 1 million unique cDNA reads for two donors, one aged 18 to 30 and the other aged 80 or older. The investigation overall reported the following: Estimates of total diversity from one million sequenced T cells were regarded as lower bounds and underestimates. As age increased, observed TCR beta diversity per million T cells dropped in a roughly linear way, and a significant reduction was already evident by age 40. The CMV infection status of donors was not known, potentially confounding age-related changes in expanded clonotypes. A strong correlation was found between observed TCR beta diversity and the percentage of naive T cells measured by flow cytometry. Since profiling was done on bulk unsorted PBMCs, naive and antigen-experienced compartments could not be conclusively compared. Compared with the aged group, more naive CD4+ T cells, fewer expanded clones and increased TCR diversity were shown by the long-lived group, suggesting age selection.

CDR1 and CDR2 are drawn from the germline V gene: SGHTA, FQGNSA. Trimming takes 3 bases from V and 2 bases from J, and the germline ends sit 9 bases apart. Its CDR3 holds 14 amino acids, cysteine through phenylalanine. The only DNA kept is the CDR3, 42 bases in frame from the first base. This clonotype showed up just once. Its antigen is not yet known. No qualities accompany the bases; no much larger clone lies one base away. The 39 donors, aged about 6 to 100 years, were systemically healthy Caucasian individuals from Russia. Approximately 9 milliliters of peripheral blood were collected from each donor into EDTA-treated Vacutainer tubes. Ficoll-Paque density-gradient centrifugation was used to isolate PBMCs, with at least 6 million obtained per sample. Trizol reagent was used to extract total RNA from the PBMCs, yielding at least 5 micrograms per sample. For every donor, flow cytometry on a PBMC aliquot measured the percentage of naive CD45RAhigh/CD27high T cells.

Libraries were built with 5' RACE. Sequencing took place on an Illumina HiSeq 2500. A second PCR of about 6 to 11 cycles was run with a J-beta primer mix and a sample-barcoded 5' primer. Each TCR beta cDNA molecule received a unique molecular identifier from a template-switch 5' adaptor carrying 12 random nucleotides. Each sample yielded at least 2.5 million CDR3-containing paired-end reads. All of the RNA was converted into first-strand cDNA using the Mint cDNA synthesis kit, with a TRBC-specific oligonucleotide serving as the primer. After uracil-DNA glycosylase treatment, a first 18-cycle PCR used universal primers M1SS and BC2_uni_R on all cDNA. In the original analysis: Normalization of each sample was performed by random selection of 1 million high-quality reads, each carrying a distinct molecular identifier. Instead of being binned into consensus sequences, reads with shared molecular identifiers were discarded. MiTCR, run with a Q25 quality threshold and the strictest error-elimination algorithm, handled CDR3 identification, clonotype clustering and error correction. A nonparametric unseen species model using Euler transformation provided a lower-bound estimate of total TCR beta diversity. The raw public reads went through TCRdb reprocessing: fastp at Q25, MiXCR clone calling, in-frame beta chains kept. One record per CDR3 amino acid sequence lists the most common genes and DNA. The V and J calls and clone size are TCRdb's, not the authors'. For this sample the table gives approximately 850,000 distinct CDR3 sequences, of which 58% were detected only once. The ten largest make up approximately 20% of the sample.

The source is a man aged 25-45 years in good health. Sequencing was done on a sample of blood. Recombination connected TRBV7-2 to TRBJ2-3; the D gene remains uncertain. The CDR3 here reads CASSFQFITDTQYF. The DNA sequence reads TGTGCCAGCAGCTTCCAGTTTATCACAGATACGCAGTATTTT.